Listed below are T cell receptor beta chains from one sample, sequenced in a study of T cells after yellow fever vaccination. One entry per CDR3 protein results from TCRdb running MiXCR on the 5' RACE reads. The repertoire holds 140,000 to 150,000 distinct CDR3 sequences, 5% to 7.5% seen once, with more than 0.55% in the top ten. The starting material was CD4+ T cells sorted from PBMCs, obtained 10 days after the yellow fever booster vaccination. Receptor source: a young man who received the YFV17D yellow fever vaccine. Both conserved end residues are part of each CDR3. D genes are given only for firm matches. Size is omitted from some rows. Given values are once, few, many or a class for expanded clones.

V	size	J	D	CDR3	DNA
TRBV20-1	many	TRBJ2-5	-	CSAGRTVKGTQYF	TGCAGTGCTGGCCGGACAGTAAAGGGGACCCAGTACTTC
TRBV20-1	-	TRBJ1-6	-	CFASRQTVGNSPLHF	TGCTTTGCTAGTCGGCAGACGGTGGGTAATTCACCCCTCCACTTT
TRBV18	-	TRBJ2-1	TRBD2	CASSPPSGGSSYNEQFF	TGTGCCAGCTCACCACCTTCGGGCGGGAGCTCCTACAATGAGCAGTTCTTC
TRBV20-1	many	TRBJ2-5	-	CSATPGSNDQETQYF	TGCAGTGCCACTCCGGGGTCTAATGACCAAGAGACCCAGTACTTC
TRBV6-5	few	TRBJ2-1	TRBD2	CASSYSIGLATNNEQFF	TGTGCCAGCAGTTACTCGATAGGACTAGCGACGAACAATGAGCAGTTCTTC
TRBV7-6	many	TRBJ2-2	-	CASSPRINTGELFF	TGTGCCAGCAGCCCCCGGATAAACACCGGGGAGCTGTTTTTT
TRBV7-9	many	TRBJ2-3	-	CASSLERRTDTQYF	TGTGCCAGCAGCTTGGAGCGGCGCACAGATACGCAGTATTTT
TRBV18	many	TRBJ2-1	-	CASSPLRSKYNEQFF	TGTGCCAGCTCACCCCTACGCTCAAAATACAATGAGCAGTTCTTC
TRBV12-3/TRBV12-4	few	TRBJ2-3	-	CASSFPFPDTQYF	TGTGCCAGCAGTTTCCCGTTCCCAGATACGCAGTATTTT
TRBV4-3	many	TRBJ2-3	TRBD2	CASSQVPAGLFDTQYF	TGCGCCAGCAGCCAAGTCCCAGCGGGATTGTTTGATACGCAGTATTTT
TRBV29-1	many	TRBJ2-5	TRBD2	CSVVNGASGWTQYF	TGCAGCGTTGTAAACGGGGCTAGCGGGTGGACCCAGTACTTC
TRBV20-1	many	TRBJ2-5	TRBD2	CSALLAGGRGTQYF	TGCAGTGCTCTACTAGCGGGAGGGAGAGGGACCCAGTACTTC
TRBV12-3/TRBV12-4	many	TRBJ1-5	-	CASSFSSNQPQHF	TGTGCCAGCAGTTTTTCTAGTAATCAGCCCCAGCATTTT
TRBV24-1	many	TRBJ2-3	TRBD2	CATSPSGTSADTQYF	TGTGCCACCAGTCCATCCGGGACTAGCGCAGATACGCAGTATTTT
TRBV4-2	-	TRBJ1-6	TRBD1	CASSQESQGALSPLHF	TGTGCCAGCAGCCAAGAATCCCAGGGGGCTCTTTCACCCCTCCACTTT
TRBV20-1	many	TRBJ1-2	-	CSARDRQGYGYTF	TGCAGTGCTAGAGATCGTCAGGGCTATGGCTACACCTTC
TRBV11-2	many	TRBJ2-3	TRBD2	CASRPSGADTDTQYF	TGTGCCAGCAGGCCTAGCGGGGCCGACACAGATACGCAGTATTTT
TRBV19	few	TRBJ2-7	TRBD1	CASSTAGTGIYEQYF	TGTGCCAGTAGTACGGCCGGGACAGGGATCTACGAGCAGTACTTC
TRBV5-6	many	TRBJ2-2	-	CASSLVAGQLTGELFF	TGTGCCAGCAGCTTGGTTGCGGGACAACTAACCGGGGAGCTGTTTTTT
TRBV6-2/TRBV6-3	-	TRBJ2-7	TRBD2	CASSYRPSGVGFPYEQYF	TGTGCCAGCAGTTATCGGCCTAGCGGAGTCGGTTTTCCCTACGAGCAGTACTTC
TRBV20-1	few	TRBJ2-5	TRBD2	CSGSTSGETQYF	TGCAGTGGATCGACTAGCGGGGAGACCCAGTACTTC
TRBV5-1	many	TRBJ1-6	TRBD1	CASSLTGDNSPLHF	TGCGCCAGCAGCTTGACAGGGGATAATTCACCCCTCCACTTT
TRBV5-4	-	TRBJ1-2	TRBD1	CASSLGDRDYGYTF	TGTGCCAGCAGCTTGGGCGACAGGGACTATGGCTACACCTTC
TRBV6-5	-	TRBJ2-7	TRBD2	CASSYSPRGAGGTYEQYF	TGTGCCAGCAGTTACTCGCCGCGTGGAGCGGGAGGAACCTACGAGCAGTACTTC
TRBV24-1	many	TRBJ2-1	TRBD2	CATSDPTSGRSDEQFF	TGTGCCACCAGTGATCCGACTAGCGGGAGATCCGATGAGCAGTTCTTC
TRBV20-1	few	TRBJ1-4	-	CSVLATNEKLFF	TGCAGTGTCCTTGCAACTAATGAAAAACTGTTTTTT
TRBV19	few	TRBJ1-1	-	CASTGRYTEAFF	TGTGCCAGCACAGGGCGTTACACTGAAGCTTTCTTT
TRBV4-3	few	TRBJ2-7	TRBD2	CASSQDGVLAGHRSYEQYF	TGCGCCAGCAGCCAAGATGGAGTTCTAGCGGGACATCGCTCCTACGAGCAGTACTTC
TRBV5-1	many	TRBJ1-1	-	CASSARQNLNTEAFF	TGCGCCAGCAGCGCCCGACAGAACCTGAACACTGAAGCTTTCTTT
TRBV6-1	-	TRBJ2-6	-	CASSPKAAAPGSGANVLTF	TGTGCCAGCAGTCCGAAGGCGGCGGCCCCGGGGTCTGGGGCCAACGTCCTGACTTTC
TRBV7-9	many	TRBJ2-7	-	CASSFQPREEQYF	TGTGCCAGCAGCTTCCAGCCAAGGGAGGAGCAGTACTTC
TRBV20-1	-	TRBJ2-1	TRBD2	CSARDLAGGYNEQFF	TGCAGTGCTAGAGATCTAGCGGGAGGCTACAATGAGCAGTTCTTC
TRBV14	many	TRBJ2-7	-	CASSQLKGAKQYF	TGTGCCAGCAGCCAACTCAAAGGGGCGAAGCAGTACTTC
TRBV6-5	many	TRBJ2-3	-	CASSPHLVGTSTDTQYF	TGTGCCAGCAGTCCCCATTTGGTGGGGACTAGCACAGATACGCAGTATTTT
TRBV3-1	many	TRBJ2-7	TRBD2	CASSQDYSGRDYEQYF	TGTGCCAGCAGCCAAGATTATTCCGGGAGGGACTACGAGCAGTACTTC
TRBV12-3/TRBV12-4	many	TRBJ1-2	-	CASSPPGTLFYGYTF	TGTGCCAGCAGTCCCCCTGGAACCCTGTTCTATGGCTACACCTTC
TRBV5-1	many	TRBJ2-6	-	CASSRDSSSGANVLTF	TGCGCCAGCAGCCGGGACTCGAGCTCTGGGGCCAACGTCCTGACTTTC
TRBV18	many	TRBJ1-1	-	CASSIKNTEAFF	TGTGCCAGCTCAATAAAGAACACTGAAGCTTTCTTT
TRBV29-1	many	TRBJ2-1	-	CSVFGRWESWGEQFF	TGCAGCGTCTTCGGACGGTGGGAGTCATGGGGTGAGCAGTTCTTC
TRBV7-2	many	TRBJ1-1	-	CASSSPTVGLNEAFF	TGTGCCAGCAGCTCACCAACCGTTGGGCTAAATGAAGCTTTCTTT
TRBV5-4	-	TRBJ2-7	-	CASSPRDQTPNEQYF	TGTGCCAGCAGCCCCCGGGACCAAACCCCCAACGAGCAGTACTTC
TRBV28	many	TRBJ2-1	TRBD2	CASSLTSGKEFF	TGTGCCAGCAGTTTAACTAGCGGTAAAGAGTTCTTC
TRBV18	few	TRBJ1-2	-	CASSPQRWGMGYTF	TGTGCCAGCTCACCACAGCGATGGGGGATGGGCTACACCTTC
TRBV7-2	many	TRBJ2-5	-	CASSLVRETQYF	TGTGCCAGCAGCTTAGTTCGGGAGACCCAGTACTTC
TRBV7-2	many	TRBJ2-1	TRBD1	CASSLRQGASEQFF	TGTGCCAGCAGCTTGCGCCAGGGGGCAAGTGAGCAGTTCTTC
TRBV7-9	many	TRBJ2-1	-	CASSLLGASDEQFF	TGTGCCAGCAGCTTACTGGGCGCTTCTGATGAGCAGTTCTTC
TRBV10-2	-	TRBJ2-3	TRBD2	CASTDLTSGRADTQYF	TGCGCCAGCACTGACCTTACTAGCGGGAGGGCAGATACGCAGTATTTT
TRBV29-1	many	TRBJ2-3	-	CSFRLAPDTQYF	TGCAGCTTCCGACTGGCTCCGGATACGCAGTATTTT
TRBV18	many	TRBJ2-1	-	CASSPYGGNYNEQFF	TGTGCCAGCTCACCGTACGGGGGCAACTACAATGAGCAGTTCTTC
TRBV5-1	many	TRBJ2-7	-	CASSPTTGPYEQYF	TGCGCCAGCAGCCCAACCACCGGACCCTACGAGCAGTACTTC
TRBV30	many	TRBJ2-1	TRBD2	CAWDTGTSYEQFF	TGTGCCTGGGATACCGGGACTAGTTATGAGCAGTTCTTC
TRBV13	many	TRBJ2-1	TRBD1	CASSKNRGNEQFF	TGTGCCAGCAGCAAAAACAGGGGCAATGAGCAGTTCTTC
TRBV5-1	many	TRBJ2-5	TRBD1	CASSKTGMETQYF	TGCGCCAGCAGCAAGACAGGGATGGAGACCCAGTACTTC
TRBV12-3/TRBV12-4	many	TRBJ1-6	TRBD1	CASSLTGVSPLHF	TGTGCCAGCAGCCTGACAGGGGTTTCACCCCTCCACTTT
TRBV6-5	many	TRBJ2-4	-	CASSYSRPDIQYF	TGTGCCAGCAGTTACTCGAGGCCGGACATTCAGTACTTC
TRBV7-2	-	TRBJ1-2	-	CASSLVKVGYTF	TGTGCCAGCAGCTTAGTAAAGGTTGGCTACACCTTC
TRBV20-1	many	TRBJ1-4	-	CSARDPTGRKLFF	TGCAGTGCTAGAGACCCGACGGGGAGGAAACTGTTTTTT
TRBV5-3	-	TRBJ1-1	TRBD1	CARRCGTADTEAFF	TGTGCCAGAAGATGCGGGACAGCGGACACTGAAGCTTTCTTT
TRBV2	many	TRBJ1-6	-	CASVTGNSYNSPLHF	TGTGCCAGCGTGACAGGCAACTCCTATAATTCACCCCTCCACTTT
TRBV18	many	TRBJ1-5	-	CASSPPGRSFPQHF	TGTGCCAGCTCACCTCCGGGACGGAGTTTCCCCCAGCATTTT